This TCR beta chain was identified during a study of Ad26.COV2.S vaccination and SARS-CoV-2 variants. The overall study: Trial arm assignment for the donor was COV1001 Ad26.COV2.S. The authors gave Ad26.COV2.S intramuscularly, either once or twice 56 days apart.

Treatment: around 19 received Ad26.COV2.S at low or high dose, single or two shots; about 5 received placebo; per-sample allocation not given. Sampling occurred on day 63 after the first vaccine or placebo injection. Of note for this clone: The sample has other DNA sequences that encode this CDR3 too.

Assay used: immunoSEQ multiplex PCR; TCRdb lists only in-frame clones, some missing. Of roughly 500,000 clones in the sample, 75% to 90% were seen once. The material sequenced was peripheral blood, taken in a trial of Ad26.COV2.S vaccine versus placebo. The TCR originated in a person between 18 and 65 years old who received the Ad26.COV2.S COVID-19 vaccine or a placebo.

In DNA form, the CDR3 reads TGTGCCAGCAGCTTAGAACCTAGCACAGATACGCAGTATTTT. Translating gives CASSLEPSTDTQYF. The rearrangement uses TRBV7-2 and TRBJ2-3; D remains ambiguous. Trimming stripped 1 base from V and 0 bases from J, with 5 bases between. The CDR3 is 14 residues long. Germline V gene lookup returns CDR1 SGHTA and CDR2 FQGNSA.